This TCR beta chain was recorded in a study of blood T cell repertoires in COVID-19. This CDR3 is 16 amino acids long. The germline gives CDR1 KGHSY, CDR2 FQNENV. The junction had 8 bases not matched to a gene; V was cut back by 4 bases and J by 3 bases. Original processing methods: Estimated nucleated cell counts came from reference gene primer amplification. Clones were read by immunoSEQ multiplex PCR, and TCRdb kept only the in-frame ones, dropping some. V and J calls and clone size are as listed in that table; D and trimming were resolved from the DNA. The sample includes around 100,000 clones, 85% of them seen just once.

The V call is TRBV16, the J call TRBJ1-2, with 10 bases fitting TRBD1. The sample was peripheral blood. The receptor's source is a human donor in a cohort sampled during active COVID-19. The CDR3 sequence: CASSRSVGQGYYGYTF. CDR3 bases: TGTGCCAGCAGCCGGTCTGTGGGACAGGGGTACTATGGCTACACCTTC.